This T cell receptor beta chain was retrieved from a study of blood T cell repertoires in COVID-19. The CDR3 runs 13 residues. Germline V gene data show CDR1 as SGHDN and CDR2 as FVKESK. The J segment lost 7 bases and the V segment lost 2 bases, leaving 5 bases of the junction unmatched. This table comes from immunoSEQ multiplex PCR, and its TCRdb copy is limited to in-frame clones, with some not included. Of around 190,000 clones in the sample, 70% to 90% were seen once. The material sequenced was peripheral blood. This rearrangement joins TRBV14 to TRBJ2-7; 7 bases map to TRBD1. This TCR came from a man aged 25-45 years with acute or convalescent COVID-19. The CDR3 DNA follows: TGTGCCAGCAGCCAAAGACAGGGCTCGGAGCAGTACTTC. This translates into CASSQRQGSEQYF.